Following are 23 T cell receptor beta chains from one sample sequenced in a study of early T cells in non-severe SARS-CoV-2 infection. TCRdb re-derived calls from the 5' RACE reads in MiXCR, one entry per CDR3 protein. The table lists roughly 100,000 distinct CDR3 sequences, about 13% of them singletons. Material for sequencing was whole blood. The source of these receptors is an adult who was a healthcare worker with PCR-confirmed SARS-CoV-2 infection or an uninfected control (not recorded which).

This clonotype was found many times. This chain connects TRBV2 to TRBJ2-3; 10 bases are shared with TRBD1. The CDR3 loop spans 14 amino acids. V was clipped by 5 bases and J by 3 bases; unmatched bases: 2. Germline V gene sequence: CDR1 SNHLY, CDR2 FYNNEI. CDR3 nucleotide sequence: TGTGCCAGCAGTAGACAGGGGGCGACAGATACGCAGTATTTT. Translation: CASSRQGATDTQYF.

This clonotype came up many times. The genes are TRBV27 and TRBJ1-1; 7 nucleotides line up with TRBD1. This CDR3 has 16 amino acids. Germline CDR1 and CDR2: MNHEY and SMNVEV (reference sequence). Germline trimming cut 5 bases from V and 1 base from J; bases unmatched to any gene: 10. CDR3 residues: CASSPRQGLWNTEAFF. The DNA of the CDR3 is TGTGCCAGCAGTCCCCGACAGGGTTTGTGGAACACTGAAGCTTTCTTT.

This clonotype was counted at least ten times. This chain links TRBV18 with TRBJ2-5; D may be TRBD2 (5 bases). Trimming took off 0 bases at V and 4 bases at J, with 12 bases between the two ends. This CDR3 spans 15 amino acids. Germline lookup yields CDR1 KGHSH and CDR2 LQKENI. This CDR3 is CASSPPDGGVETQYF. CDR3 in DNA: TGTGCCAGCTCACCACCGGACGGAGGAGTAGAGACCCAGTACTTC.

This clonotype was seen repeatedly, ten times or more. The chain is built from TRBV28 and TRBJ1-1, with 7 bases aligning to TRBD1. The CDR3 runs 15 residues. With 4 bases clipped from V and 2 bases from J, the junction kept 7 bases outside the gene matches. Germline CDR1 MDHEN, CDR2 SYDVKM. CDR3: CASSSITGVNTEAFF. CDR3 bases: TGTGCCAGCAGTTCAATAACAGGGGTAAACACTGAAGCTTTCTTT. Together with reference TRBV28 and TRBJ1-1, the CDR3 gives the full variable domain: DVKVTQSSRYLVKRTGEKVFLECVQDMDHENMFWYRQDPGLGLRLIYFSYDVKMKEKGDIPEGYSVSREKKERFSLILESASTNQTSMYLCASSSITGVNTEAFFGQGTRLTVV.

The CDR3 is CASSYSKDSTNSPLHF. CDR3 DNA sequence: TGTGCCAGCAGTTACTCGAAGGACAGCACCAATTCACCCCTCCACTTT. The chain links TRBV6-5 to TRBJ1-6, with D possibly being TRBD1 (6 bases). The germline V and J ends were trimmed by 0 bases and 7 bases, with 13 bases remaining between them. There are 16 residues in the CDR3. In germline, CDR1 is MNHEY, CDR2 SVGAGI.

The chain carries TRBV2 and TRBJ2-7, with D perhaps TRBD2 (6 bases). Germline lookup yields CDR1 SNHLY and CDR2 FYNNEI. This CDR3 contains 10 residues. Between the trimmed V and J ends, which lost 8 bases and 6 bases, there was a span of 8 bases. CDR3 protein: CASVEGEQYF. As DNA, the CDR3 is TGTGCCAGCGTGGAGGGCGAGCAGTACTTC.

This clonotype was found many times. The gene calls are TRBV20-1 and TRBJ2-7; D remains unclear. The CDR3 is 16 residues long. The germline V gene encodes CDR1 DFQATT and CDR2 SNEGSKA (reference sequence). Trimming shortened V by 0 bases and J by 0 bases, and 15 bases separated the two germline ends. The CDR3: CSARDRSRILSYEQYF. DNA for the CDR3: TGCAGTGCTAGAGATCGAAGCAGGATACTCTCCTACGAGCAGTACTTC.

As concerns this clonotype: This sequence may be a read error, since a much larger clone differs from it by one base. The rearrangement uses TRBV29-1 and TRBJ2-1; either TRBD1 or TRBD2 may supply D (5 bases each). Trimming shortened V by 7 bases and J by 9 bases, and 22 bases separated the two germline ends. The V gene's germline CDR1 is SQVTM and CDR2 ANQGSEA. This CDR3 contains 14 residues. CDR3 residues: CSAPRAGCSGEQFF. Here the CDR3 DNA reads TGCAGCGCCCCGCGGGCAGGGTGCTCGGGTGAGCAGTTCTTC.

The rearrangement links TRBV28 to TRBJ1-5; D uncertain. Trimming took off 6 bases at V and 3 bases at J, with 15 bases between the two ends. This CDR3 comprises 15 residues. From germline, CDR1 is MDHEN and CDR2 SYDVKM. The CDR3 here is CASSFTYWANQPQHF. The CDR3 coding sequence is TGTGCCAGCAGCTTCACCTACTGGGCCAATCAGCCCCAGCATTTT.

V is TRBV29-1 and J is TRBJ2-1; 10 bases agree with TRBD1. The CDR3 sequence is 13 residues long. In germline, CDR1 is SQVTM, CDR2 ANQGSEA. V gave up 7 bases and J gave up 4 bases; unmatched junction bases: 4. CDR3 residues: CSAGQGGYNEQFF. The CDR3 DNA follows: TGCAGCGCCGGACAGGGGGGTTACAATGAGCAGTTCTTC.

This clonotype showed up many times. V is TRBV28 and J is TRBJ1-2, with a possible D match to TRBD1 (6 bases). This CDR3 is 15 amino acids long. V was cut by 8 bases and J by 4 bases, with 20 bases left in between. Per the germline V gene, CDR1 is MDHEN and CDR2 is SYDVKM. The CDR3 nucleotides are TGTGCCAGCGGGGGGGCCTCCCCCCTATTCTATGGCTACACCTTC. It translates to CASGGASPLFYGYTF.

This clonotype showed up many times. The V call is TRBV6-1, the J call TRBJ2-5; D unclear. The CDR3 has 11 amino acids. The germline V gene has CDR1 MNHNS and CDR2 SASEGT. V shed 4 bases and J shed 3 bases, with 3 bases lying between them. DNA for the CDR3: TGTGCCAGCAGTGCAAAAGAGACCCAGTACTTC. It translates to CASSAKETQYF.

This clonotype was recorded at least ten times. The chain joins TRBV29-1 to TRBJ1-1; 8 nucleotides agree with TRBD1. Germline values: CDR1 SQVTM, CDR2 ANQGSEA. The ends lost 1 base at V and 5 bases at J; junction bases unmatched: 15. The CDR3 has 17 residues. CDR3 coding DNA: TGCAGCGTTGAAGGCGCACACAGGGGGAGAGGGTCGACTGAAGCTTTCTTT. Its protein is CSVEGAHRGRGSTEAFF.

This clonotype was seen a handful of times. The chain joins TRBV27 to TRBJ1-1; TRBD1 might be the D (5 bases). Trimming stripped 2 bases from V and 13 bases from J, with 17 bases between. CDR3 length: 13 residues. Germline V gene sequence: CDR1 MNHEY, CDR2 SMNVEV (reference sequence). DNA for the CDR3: TGTGCCAGCAGTTTAGTATCGGGGGAGTTGGTTTTCTTT. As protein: CASSLVSGELVFF.

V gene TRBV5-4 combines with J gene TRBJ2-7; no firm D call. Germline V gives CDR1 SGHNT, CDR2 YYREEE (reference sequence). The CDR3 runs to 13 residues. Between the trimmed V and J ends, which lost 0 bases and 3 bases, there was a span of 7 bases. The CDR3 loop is CASSLGQYYEQYF. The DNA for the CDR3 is TGTGCCAGCAGCTTGGGGCAGTACTACGAGCAGTACTTC.

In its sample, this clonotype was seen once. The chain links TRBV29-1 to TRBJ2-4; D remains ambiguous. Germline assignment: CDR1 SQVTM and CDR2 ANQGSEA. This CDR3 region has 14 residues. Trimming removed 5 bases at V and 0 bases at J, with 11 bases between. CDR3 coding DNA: TGCAGCGTTAAACCCCCCATAGCCAAAAACATTCAGTACTTC. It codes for CSVKPPIAKNIQYF.

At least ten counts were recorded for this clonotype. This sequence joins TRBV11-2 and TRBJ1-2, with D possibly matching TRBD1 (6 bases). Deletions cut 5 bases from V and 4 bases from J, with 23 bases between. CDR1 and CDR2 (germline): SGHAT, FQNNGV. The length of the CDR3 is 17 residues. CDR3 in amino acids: CASSPIRGVELIYGYTF. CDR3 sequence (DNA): TGTGCCAGCAGCCCTATAAGGGGGGTGGAGCTGATCTATGGCTACACCTTC.

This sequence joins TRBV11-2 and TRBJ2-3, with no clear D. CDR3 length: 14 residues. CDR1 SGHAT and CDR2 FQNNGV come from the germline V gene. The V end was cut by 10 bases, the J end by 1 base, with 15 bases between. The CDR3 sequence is CATIAKGGTDTQYF. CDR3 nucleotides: TGTGCCACCATCGCCAAGGGCGGCACAGATACGCAGTATTTT.

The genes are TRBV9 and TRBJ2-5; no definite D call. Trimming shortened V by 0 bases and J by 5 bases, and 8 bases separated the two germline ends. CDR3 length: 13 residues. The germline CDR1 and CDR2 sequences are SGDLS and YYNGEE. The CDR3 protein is CASSVDALETQYF. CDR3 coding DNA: TGTGCCAGCAGCGTAGACGCCCTGGAGACCCAGTACTTC. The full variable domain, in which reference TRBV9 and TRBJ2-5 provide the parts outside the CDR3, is DSGVTQTPKHLITATGQRVTLRCSPRSGDLSVYWYQQSLDQGLQFLIQYYNGEERAKGNILERFSAQQFPDLHSELNLSSLELGDSALYFCASSVDALETQYFGPGTRLLVL.

The CDR3 coding sequence is TGTGCCAGCAGGACGGCGACAGATACGCAGTATTTT. This sequence encodes CASRTATDTQYF. This rearrangement joins TRBV28 to TRBJ2-3, with D hard to call. Trimming removed 6 bases at V and 3 bases at J, with 7 bases between. The germline V gene encodes CDR1 MDHEN and CDR2 SYDVKM. The CDR3 consists of 12 residues.

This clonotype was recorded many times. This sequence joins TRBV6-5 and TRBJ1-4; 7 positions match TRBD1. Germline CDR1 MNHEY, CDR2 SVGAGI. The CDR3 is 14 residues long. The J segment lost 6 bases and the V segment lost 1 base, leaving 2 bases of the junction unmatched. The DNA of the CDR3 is TGTGCCAGCAGTTACTTAGGGACAGATGAAAAACTGTTTTTT. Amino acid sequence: CASSYLGTDEKLFF.

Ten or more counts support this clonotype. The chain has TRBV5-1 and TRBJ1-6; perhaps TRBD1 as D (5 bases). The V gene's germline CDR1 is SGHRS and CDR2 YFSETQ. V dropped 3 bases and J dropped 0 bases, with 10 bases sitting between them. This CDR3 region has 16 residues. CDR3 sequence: CASSWDGNSYNSPLHF. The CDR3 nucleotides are TGCGCCAGCAGCTGGGACGGAAACTCCTATAATTCACCCCTCCACTTT.

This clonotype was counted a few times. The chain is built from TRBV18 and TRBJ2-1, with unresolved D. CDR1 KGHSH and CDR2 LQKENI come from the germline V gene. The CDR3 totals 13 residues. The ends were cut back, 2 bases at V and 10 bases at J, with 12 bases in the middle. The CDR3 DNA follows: TGTGCCAGCTCACCAGGGCCCAAGTTGGAGCAGTTCTTC. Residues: CASSPGPKLEQFF.